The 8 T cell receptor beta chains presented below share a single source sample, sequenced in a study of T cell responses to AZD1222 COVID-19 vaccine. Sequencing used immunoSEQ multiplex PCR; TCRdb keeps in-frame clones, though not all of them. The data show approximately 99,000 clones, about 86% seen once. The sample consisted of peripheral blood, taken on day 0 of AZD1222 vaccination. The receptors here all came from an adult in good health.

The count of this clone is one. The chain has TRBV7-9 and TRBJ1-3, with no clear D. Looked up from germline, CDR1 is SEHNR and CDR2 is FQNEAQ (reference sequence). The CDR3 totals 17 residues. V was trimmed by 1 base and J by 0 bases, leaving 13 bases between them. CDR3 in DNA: TGTGCCAGCAGCTTAGGGCTCGGAGAGCGCTCTGGAAACACCATATATTTT. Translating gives CASSLGLGERSGNTIYF.

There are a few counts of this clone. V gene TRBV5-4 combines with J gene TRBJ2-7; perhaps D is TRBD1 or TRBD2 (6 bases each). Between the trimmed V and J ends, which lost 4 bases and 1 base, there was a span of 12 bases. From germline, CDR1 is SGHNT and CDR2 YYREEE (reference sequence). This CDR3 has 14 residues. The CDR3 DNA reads TGTGCCAGCAGCATAGGGGGGAATTCCTACGAGCAGTACTTC. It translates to CASSIGGNSYEQYF. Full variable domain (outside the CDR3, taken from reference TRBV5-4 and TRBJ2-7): ETGVTQSPTHLIKTRGQQVTLRCSSQSGHNTVSWYQQALGQGPQFIFQYYREEENGRGNFPPRFSGLQFPNYSSELNVNALELDDSALYLCASSIGGNSYEQYFGPGTRLTVT.

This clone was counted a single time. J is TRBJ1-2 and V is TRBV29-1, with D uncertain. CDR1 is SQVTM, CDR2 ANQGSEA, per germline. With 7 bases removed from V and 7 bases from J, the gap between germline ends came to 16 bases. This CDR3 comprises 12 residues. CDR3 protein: CSGTGEGSGYTF. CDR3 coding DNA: TGCAGCGGTACCGGGGAGGGATCTGGCTACACCTTC. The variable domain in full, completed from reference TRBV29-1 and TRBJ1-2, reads SAVISQKPSRDICQRGTSLTIQCQVDSQVTMMFWYRQQPGQSLTLIATANQGSEATYESGFVIDKFPISRPNLTFSTLTVSNMSPEDSSIYLCSGTGEGSGYTFGSGTRLTVV.

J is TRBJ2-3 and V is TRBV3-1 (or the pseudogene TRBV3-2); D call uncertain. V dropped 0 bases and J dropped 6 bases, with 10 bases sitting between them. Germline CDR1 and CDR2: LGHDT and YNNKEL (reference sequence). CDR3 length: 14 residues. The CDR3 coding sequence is TGTGCCAGCAGCCAAGAAGGACGTTTCGATACGCAGTATTTT. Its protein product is CASSQEGRFDTQYF.

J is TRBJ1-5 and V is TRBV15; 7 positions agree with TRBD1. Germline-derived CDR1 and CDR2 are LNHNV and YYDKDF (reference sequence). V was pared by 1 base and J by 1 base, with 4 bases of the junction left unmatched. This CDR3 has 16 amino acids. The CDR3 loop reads CATSRAGGLSNQPQHF. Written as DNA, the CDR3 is TGTGCCACCAGCAGAGCAGGGGGATTAAGCAATCAGCCCCAGCATTTT.

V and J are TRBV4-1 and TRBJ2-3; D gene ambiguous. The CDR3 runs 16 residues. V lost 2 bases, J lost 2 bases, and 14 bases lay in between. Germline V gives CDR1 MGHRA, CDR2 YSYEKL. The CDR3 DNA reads TGCGCCAGCAGCCAACCTCCGACCTTCACCACAGATACGCAGTATTTT. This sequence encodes CASSQPPTFTTDTQYF.

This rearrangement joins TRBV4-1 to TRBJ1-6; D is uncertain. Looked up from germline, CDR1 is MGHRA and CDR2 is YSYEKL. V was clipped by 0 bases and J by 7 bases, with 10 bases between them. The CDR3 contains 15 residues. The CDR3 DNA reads TGCGCCAGCAGCCAAGATCAGGCCAGCAATTCACCCCTCCACTTT. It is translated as CASSQDQASNSPLHF.

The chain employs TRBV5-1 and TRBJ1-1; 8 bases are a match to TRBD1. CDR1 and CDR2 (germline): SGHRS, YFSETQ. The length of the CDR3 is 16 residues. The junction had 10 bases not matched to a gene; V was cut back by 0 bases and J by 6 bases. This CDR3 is CASSLAAGQEAAEAFF. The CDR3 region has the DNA TGCGCCAGCAGCTTGGCCGCGGGACAGGAGGCGGCTGAAGCTTTCTTT.